The clone carrying this T cell receptor beta chain showed up just a few times. What it binds is unknown. There are 13 residues in the CDR3. V was trimmed by 2 bases and J by 7 bases, leaving 9 bases between them. Per germline, CDR1 MNHEY and CDR2 SMNVEV (reference sequence). TCRdb analysed the reads with MiXCR anew, one entry per CDR3 protein. This sample has roughly 500,000 distinct CDR3 sequences, with about 11% found just once. The data were taken from a study of T cell repertoires in cytomegalovirus infection. Whole-study context: Both CMV infection and a matching HLA type were indicated by public TCR beta signatures.

General study points: Ex vivo, HLA-C-restricted CMV-specific TCR beta clonotypes prevailed over the rest of the response. Based on cumulative public TCR beta family frequency, carriers of CMV plus the relevant HLA were identified.

The rearrangement joins TRBV27 to TRBJ2-4; D gene ambiguous. The receptor was derived from a human donor in good health (CMV status not recorded). Some clones in this sample may be carry-over from other donors' samples. Sequenced input: PBMCs. The CDR3: CASSLTPDNIQYF. The CDR3 DNA sequence: TGTGCCAGCAGTTTAACGCCGGACAACATTCAGTACTTC.